The entry below gives a single T cell receptor (beta chain) sequence along with its context. Methods used by the authors: Estimation of nucleated cell counts was performed using reference gene primer amplification. Method: immunoSEQ multiplex PCR; TCRdb's copy keeps in-frame clones and lacks some. For V, J and clone size, that table is used; D and trimming come from the DNA. The sample records about 120,000 clones, over 65% being singletons. This entry belongs to a study of blood T cell repertoires in COVID-19. Across the whole study: The samples span acute and convalescent COVID-19 from the United States, Italy and Spain. Sources were T cells, B-cell-depleted T cells, or PBMCs; the material itself was cDNA or gDNA.

This CDR3 comprises 13 residues. V lost 4 bases, J lost 7 bases, and 6 bases stayed unmatched. Germline V gene lookup returns CDR1 SGHRS and CDR2 YFSETQ. Material for sequencing was peripheral blood. The TCR was taken from a man in his 60s with acute or convalescent COVID-19. The chain is built from TRBV5-1 and TRBJ1-2, with 8 nucleotides matching TRBD1. The CDR3 region has the DNA TGCGCCAGCAGCCCGACAGGGGAGGGTGGCTACACCTTC. As protein: CASSPTGEGGYTF.